The TCR beta chain described here comes from a study of blood T cell repertoires in COVID-19. Trimming cost V 8 bases and J 8 bases, with 20 bases left between them. There are 14 residues in the CDR3. Per germline, CDR1 KGHDR and CDR2 SFDVKD. In the study's own analysis: It was from reference gene primer amplification that nucleated cell counts were estimated. Using immunoSEQ multiplex PCR, the repertoire was profiled, and TCRdb retains in-frame clones only, with some absent. D and trimming come from the DNA, and the V and J calls and clone size come from that table. Found here are more than 25,000 clones, about 90% of them singletons; the top ten hold roughly 0.99%.

This rearrangement joins TRBV24-1 to TRBJ1-1; possibly TRBD1 for D (5 bases). The specimen sequenced was peripheral blood. This clonotype was obtained from a man aged 65-85 years with active or convalescent COVID-19. CDR3 sequence reads: CATTVSPTGSEAFF. The CDR3 bases are TGTGCCACCACCGTATCCCCCACAGGCTCCGAAGCTTTCTTT.